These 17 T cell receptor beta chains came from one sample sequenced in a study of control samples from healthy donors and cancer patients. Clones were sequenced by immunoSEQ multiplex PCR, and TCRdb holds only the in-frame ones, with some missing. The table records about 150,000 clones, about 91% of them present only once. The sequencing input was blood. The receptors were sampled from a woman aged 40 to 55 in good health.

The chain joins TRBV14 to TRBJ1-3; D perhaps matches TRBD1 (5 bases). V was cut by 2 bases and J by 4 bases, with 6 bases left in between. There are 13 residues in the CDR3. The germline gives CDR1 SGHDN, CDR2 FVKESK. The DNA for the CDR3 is TGTGCCAGCAGCCAAAGGGGAGGAAACACCATATATTTT. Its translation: CASSQRGGNTIYF.

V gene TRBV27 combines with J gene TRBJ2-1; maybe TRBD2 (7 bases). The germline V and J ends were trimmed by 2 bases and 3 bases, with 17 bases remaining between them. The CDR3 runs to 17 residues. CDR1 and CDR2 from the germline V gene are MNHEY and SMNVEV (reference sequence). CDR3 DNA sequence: TGTGCCAGCAGTTTACGAAAGGCGGGGGCCGGCTACAATGAGCAGTTCTTC. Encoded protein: CASSLRKAGAGYNEQFF.

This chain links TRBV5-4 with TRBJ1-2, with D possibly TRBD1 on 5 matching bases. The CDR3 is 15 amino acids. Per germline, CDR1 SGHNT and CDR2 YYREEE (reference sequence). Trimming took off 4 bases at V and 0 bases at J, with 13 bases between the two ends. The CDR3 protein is CASSIPGYTNYGYTF. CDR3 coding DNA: TGTGCCAGCAGCATTCCAGGGTATACTAACTATGGCTACACCTTC.

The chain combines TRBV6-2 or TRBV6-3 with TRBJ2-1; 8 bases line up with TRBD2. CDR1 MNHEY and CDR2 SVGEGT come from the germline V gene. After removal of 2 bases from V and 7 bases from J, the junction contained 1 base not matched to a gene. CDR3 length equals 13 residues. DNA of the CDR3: TGTGCCAGCAGTTACACTAGCGGAAATGAGCAGTTCTTC. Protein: CASSYTSGNEQFF.

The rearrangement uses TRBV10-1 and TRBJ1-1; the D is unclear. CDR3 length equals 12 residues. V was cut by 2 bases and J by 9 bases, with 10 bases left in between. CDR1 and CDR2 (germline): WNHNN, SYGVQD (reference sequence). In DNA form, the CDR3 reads TGCGCCAGCAGTGAGCCGGGTAGTAAAGCTTTCTTT. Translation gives CASSEPGSKAFF.

The CDR3 bases are TGCGCCAGCAGCTTGGTGTCAGGGACAACAGTAGGCACTGAAGCTTTCTTT. It is translated as CASSLVSGTTVGTEAFF. The chain is built from TRBV5-1 and TRBJ1-1, with a possible D match to TRBD1 (6 bases). Trimming took 0 bases from V and 4 from J, leaving 19 bases between them. The germline gives CDR1 SGHRS, CDR2 YFSETQ. This CDR3 is built from 17 residues.

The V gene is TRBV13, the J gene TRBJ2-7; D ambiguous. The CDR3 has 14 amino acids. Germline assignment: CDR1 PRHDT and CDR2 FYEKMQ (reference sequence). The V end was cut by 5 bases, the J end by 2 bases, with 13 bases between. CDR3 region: CASSTGRNTYEQYF. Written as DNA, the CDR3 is TGTGCCAGCAGCACCGGACGGAACACCTACGAGCAGTACTTC.

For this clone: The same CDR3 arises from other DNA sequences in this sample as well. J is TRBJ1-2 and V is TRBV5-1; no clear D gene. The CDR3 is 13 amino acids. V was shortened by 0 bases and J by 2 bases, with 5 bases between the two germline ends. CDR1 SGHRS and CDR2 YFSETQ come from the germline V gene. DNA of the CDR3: TGCGCCAGCAGCTTGGCAGCGAACTATGGCTACACCTTC. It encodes CASSLAANYGYTF.

The CDR3 DNA reads as TGTGCCAGCAGGGCCGGCAGCGATTATTCACCCCTCCACTTT. Protein product: CASRAGSDYSPLHF. The chain carries TRBV27 and TRBJ1-6; D call uncertain. Germline CDR1 MNHEY, CDR2 SMNVEV (reference sequence). V was clipped by 6 bases and J by 8 bases, with 14 bases between them. The CDR3 has 14 amino acids.

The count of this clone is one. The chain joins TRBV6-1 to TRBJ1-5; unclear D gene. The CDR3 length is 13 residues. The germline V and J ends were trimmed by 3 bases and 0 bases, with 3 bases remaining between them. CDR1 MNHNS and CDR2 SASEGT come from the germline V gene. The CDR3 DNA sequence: TGTGCCAGCAGTGAGATTAGCAATCAGCCCCAGCATTTT. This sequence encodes CASSEISNQPQHF.

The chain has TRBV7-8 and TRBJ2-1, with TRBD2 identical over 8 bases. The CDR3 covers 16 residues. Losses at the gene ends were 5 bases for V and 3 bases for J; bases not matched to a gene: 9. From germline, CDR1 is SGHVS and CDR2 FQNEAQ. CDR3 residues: CASSLKQRGSYNEQFF. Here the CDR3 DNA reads TGTGCCAGCAGCCTAAAACAGCGGGGGAGCTACAATGAGCAGTTCTTC.

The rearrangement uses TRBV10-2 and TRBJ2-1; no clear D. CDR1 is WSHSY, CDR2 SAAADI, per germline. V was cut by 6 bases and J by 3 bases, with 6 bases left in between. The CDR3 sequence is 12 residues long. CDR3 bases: TGCGCCAGCAGACTAAACTACAATGAGCAGTTCTTC. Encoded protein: CASRLNYNEQFF.

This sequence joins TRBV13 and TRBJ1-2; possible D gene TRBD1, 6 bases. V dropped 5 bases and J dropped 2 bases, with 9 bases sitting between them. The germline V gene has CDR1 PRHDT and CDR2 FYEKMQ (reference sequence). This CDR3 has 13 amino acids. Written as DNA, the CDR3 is TGTGCCAGCAGCAAGACAGGAAACTATGGCTACACCTTC. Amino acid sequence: CASSKTGNYGYTF.

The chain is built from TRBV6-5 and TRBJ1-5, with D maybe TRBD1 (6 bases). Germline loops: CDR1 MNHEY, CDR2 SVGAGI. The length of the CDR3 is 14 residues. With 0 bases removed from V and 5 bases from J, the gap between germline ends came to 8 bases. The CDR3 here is CASSYSRGDQPQHF. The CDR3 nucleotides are TGTGCCAGCAGTTACTCGAGGGGGGATCAGCCCCAGCATTTT.

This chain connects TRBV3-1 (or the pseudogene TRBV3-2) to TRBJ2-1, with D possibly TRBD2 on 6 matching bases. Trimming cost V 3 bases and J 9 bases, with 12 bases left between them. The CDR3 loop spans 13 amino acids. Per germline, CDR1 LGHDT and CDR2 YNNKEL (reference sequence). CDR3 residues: CASSQNLGGEQFF. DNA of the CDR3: TGTGCCAGCAGCCAGAACTTGGGGGGTGAGCAGTTCTTC.

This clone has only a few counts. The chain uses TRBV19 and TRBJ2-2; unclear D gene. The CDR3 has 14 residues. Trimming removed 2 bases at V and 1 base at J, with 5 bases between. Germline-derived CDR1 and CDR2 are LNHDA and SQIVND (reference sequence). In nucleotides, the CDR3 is TGTGCCAGTAGTATATGGGGGAACACCGGGGAGCTGTTTTTT. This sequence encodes CASSIWGNTGELFF.

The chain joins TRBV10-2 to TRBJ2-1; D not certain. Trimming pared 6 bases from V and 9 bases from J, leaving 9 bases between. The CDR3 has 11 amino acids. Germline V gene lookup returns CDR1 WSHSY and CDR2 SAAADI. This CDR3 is CASREIGEQFF. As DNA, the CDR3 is TGCGCCAGCAGAGAGATAGGTGAGCAGTTCTTC.